Listed here are 28 T cell receptor beta chains from one sample, sequenced in a study of tissue T cells after allogeneic stem cell transplantation. The table came from immunoSEQ multiplex PCR; TCRdb's copy has only in-frame clones and leaves some out. The sample contains 35,000 to 50,000 clones, roughly 90% of which appear only once. Specimen: blood, collected before transplantation. These receptors were taken from a woman aged 35 to 70 who later had graft-versus-host disease after an allogeneic stem cell transplant.

This rearrangement joins TRBV4-1 to TRBJ2-7; 7 nucleotides agree with TRBD2. Trimming cost V 0 bases and J 4 bases; bases outside gene matches: 6. In germline, CDR1 is MGHRA, CDR2 YSYEKL. The CDR3 sequence is 15 residues long. The CDR3, as DNA: TGCGCCAGCAGCCAAGATGGTAGCGGGCCATACGAGCAGTACTTC. Translated: CASSQDGSGPYEQYF.

The chain recombines TRBV7-2 with TRBJ2-5; the D gene could be TRBD1 or TRBD2 (5 bases each). This CDR3 comprises 16 residues. The germline V gene has CDR1 SGHTA and CDR2 FQGNSA. Trimming pared 1 base from V and 2 bases from J, leaving 14 bases between. CDR3 amino acids: CASSLGGSRVQETQYF. In DNA form, the CDR3 reads TGTGCCAGCAGCTTAGGTGGGAGCAGGGTTCAAGAGACCCAGTACTTC.

This chain links TRBV30 with TRBJ1-2; D gene ambiguous. V was shortened by 5 bases and J by 4 bases, with 14 bases between the two germline ends. Germline V lookup: CDR1 GTSNPN, CDR2 SVGIG (reference sequence). The CDR3 covers 13 residues. CDR3 nucleotides: TGTGCCTGGCGGGCGGGGATCCTCTATGGCTACACCTTC. This translates into CAWRAGILYGYTF.

The CDR3 is CASGAPWGGRTYEQYF. The DNA of the CDR3 is TGTGCCAGCGGCGCACCGTGGGGCGGGAGAACCTACGAGCAGTACTTC. The rearrangement joins TRBV21-1 to TRBJ2-7; the table's D call of TRBD2 was not tested on the DNA. TRBV21-1 is a documented pseudogene. This CDR3 contains 16 residues.

The chain joins TRBV7-2 to TRBJ2-3; TRBD2 matches at 7 bases. CDR3 length: 17 residues. Trimming at V came to 5 bases and at J to 5 bases, leaving 16 bases not matched to a gene. Germline V lookup: CDR1 SGHTA, CDR2 FQGNSA. Here the CDR3 reads CASSKMVVGTGGDTQYF. DNA for the CDR3: TGTGCCAGCAGCAAAATGGTTGTTGGGACGGGGGGAGATACGCAGTATTTT.

A few counts support this clone. The genes are TRBV5-1 and TRBJ2-3; 12 bases align to TRBD1. V trimming: 4 bases; J trimming: 2 bases; junction bases outside the gene matches: 5. Germline V gives CDR1 SGHRS, CDR2 YFSETQ. CDR3 size: 16 residues. The CDR3, as DNA: TGCGCCAGCAGCCCAGGGACAGGGGGCTCCACAGATACGCAGTATTTT. The encoded protein is CASSPGTGGSTDTQYF. The complete variable domain, with remaining parts taken from reference TRBV5-1 and TRBJ2-3, reads KAGVTQTPRYLIKTRGQQVTLSCSPISGHRSVSWYQQTPGQGLQFLFEYFSETQRNKGNFPGRFSGRQFSNSRSEMNVSTLELGDSALYLCASSPGTGGSTDTQYFGPGTRLTVL.

DNA for the CDR3: TGTGCCAGCAGCCACCAAGAGACCCAGTACTTC. The encoded protein is CASSHQETQYF. The chain couples TRBV6-2 or TRBV6-3 to TRBJ2-5; the D is unclear. Trimming left V 6 bases short and J 0 bases short, with 2 bases between. Germline values: CDR1 MNHEY, CDR2 SVGEGT. The CDR3 has 11 amino acids.

V gene TRBV9 combines with J gene TRBJ2-1; a possible D gene is TRBD1 (6 bases). This CDR3 contains 17 residues. V lost 0 bases and J lost 5, with 18 bases in between. From germline, CDR1 is SGDLS and CDR2 YYNGEE. This CDR3 is CASSVDPSGQGNNEQFF. In DNA, the CDR3 is TGTGCCAGCAGCGTAGATCCGTCGGGCCAGGGGAACAATGAGCAGTTCTTC. Based on the CDR3 plus reference TRBV9 and TRBJ2-1, the full variable domain is DSGVTQTPKHLITATGQRVTLRCSPRSGDLSVYWYQQSLDQGLQFLIQYYNGEERAKGNILERFSAQQFPDLHSELNLSSLELGDSALYFCASSVDPSGQGNNEQFFGPGTRLTVL.

The CDR3 region has the DNA TGTGCCAGCAGCTTAGAAGGGCGGTACAATGAGCAGTTCTTC. Residues: CASSLEGRYNEQFF. The chain employs TRBV7-2 and TRBJ2-1, with D uncertain. Trimming took off 1 base at V and 4 bases at J, with 8 bases between the two ends. Germline lookup yields CDR1 SGHTA and CDR2 FQGNSA. The CDR3 sequence is 14 residues long.

The V and J genes are TRBV5-1 and TRBJ2-3, with TRBD2 as a possible D gene (6 bases). The CDR3 is made up of 16 amino acids. V was clipped by 1 base and J by 4 bases, with 16 bases between them. Germline assignment: CDR1 SGHRS and CDR2 YFSETQ. The CDR3 is CASSLSGTPGADTQYF. DNA for the CDR3: TGCGCCAGCAGCTTGTCCGGGACTCCCGGGGCAGATACGCAGTATTTT.

The rearrangement uses TRBV6-6 and TRBJ2-1, with 10 bases aligning to TRBD2. V trimming: 6 bases; J trimming: 7 bases; junction bases outside the gene matches: 12. Germline V gene lookup returns CDR1 MNHNY and CDR2 SVGAGI (reference sequence). The CDR3 covers 16 residues. CDR3 coding DNA: TGTGCCAGCAGGCCTCAGATTAGCGGGGGGTCTAATGAGCAGTTCTTC. Protein sequence: CASRPQISGGSNEQFF.

This clone has a single count. This chain uses TRBV5-6 with TRBJ2-1; 9 bases are shared with TRBD2. CDR3 length equals 16 residues. Losses at the gene ends were 1 base for V and 1 base for J; bases not matched to a gene: 3. The germline V gene has CDR1 SGHDT and CDR2 YYEEEE. CDR3 amino acids: CASSLRLAESYNEQFF. The CDR3 bases are TGTGCCAGCAGCTTGAGACTAGCGGAATCCTACAATGAGCAGTTCTTC.

The gene calls are TRBV18 and TRBJ2-2; D not certain. V was shortened by 0 bases and J by 2 bases, with 4 bases between the two germline ends. CDR1 and CDR2 (germline): KGHSH, LQKENI. This CDR3 spans 14 amino acids. The CDR3 spells CASSPPVNTGELFF. The DNA of the CDR3 is TGTGCCAGCTCACCACCGGTTAACACCGGGGAGCTGTTTTTT.

This clone occurred a few times. The chain recombines TRBV10-3 with TRBJ1-2, with TRBD1 as a possible D gene (5 bases). The CDR3 is 13 amino acids. Germline assignment: CDR1 ENHRY and CDR2 SYGVKD. V gave up 6 bases and J gave up 5 bases, with 13 bases separating them. The chain's CDR3 is CAISRELGYGYTF. The CDR3 nucleotides are TGTGCCATCAGCAGGGAATTGGGATATGGCTACACCTTC.

The gene calls are TRBV3-1 (or the pseudogene TRBV3-2) and TRBJ2-4; TRBD2 matches at 13 bases. V shed 4 bases and J 6 bases; nucleotides not matched to a gene: 6. The CDR3 runs 16 residues. Per germline, CDR1 LGHDT and CDR2 YNNKEL (reference sequence). The CDR3 reads CASSLGLAGARNIQYF. The CDR3 region has the DNA TGTGCCAGCAGCCTAGGACTAGCGGGAGCGAGAAACATTCAGTACTTC.

This chain uses TRBV18 with TRBJ2-1; the D gene could be TRBD1 or TRBD2 (5 bases each). This CDR3 comprises 13 residues. The V and J ends lost 1 base and 9 bases respectively, with 10 bases between them. Germline CDR1 reads KGHSH; CDR2 reads LQKENI. The CDR3 loop is CASSPRDHLEQFF. The CDR3 DNA is TGTGCCAGCTCACCACGGGACCACCTTGAGCAGTTCTTC.

The chain uses TRBV30 and TRBJ2-7, with D perhaps assigned TRBD1 or TRBD2 (5 bases each). CDR3 size: 13 residues. V shed 4 bases and J shed 2 bases, with 12 bases lying between them. Per germline, CDR1 GTSNPN and CDR2 SVGIG (reference sequence). The CDR3 reads CAWTTTGPYEQYF. The CDR3 DNA reads as TGTGCCTGGACGACGACGGGACCCTACGAGCAGTACTTC.

V usage is TRBV3-1 (or the pseudogene TRBV3-2) and J usage is TRBJ1-1; 8 bases are a match to TRBD1. With 1 base clipped from V and 8 bases from J, the junction kept 6 bases outside the gene matches. CDR1 LGHDT and CDR2 YNNKEL come from the germline V gene (reference sequence). This CDR3 has 14 amino acids. The CDR3 DNA is TGTGCCAGCAGCCAAGTCGGGGACAGGCCAGAAGCTTTCTTT. Amino acid sequence: CASSQVGDRPEAFF.

The chain couples TRBV7-2 to TRBJ2-1; 10 positions match TRBD2. Per germline, CDR1 SGHTA and CDR2 FQGNSA. Trimming cost V 3 bases and J 8 bases; bases outside gene matches: 4. CDR3 length: 14 amino acids. The CDR3 coding sequence is TGTGCCAGCAGCTTCCTAAGCGGGAGGGATGAGCAGTTCTTC. Encoded protein: CASSFLSGRDEQFF. Full variable domain (rest looked up from reference TRBV7-2 and TRBJ2-1): GAGVSQSPSNKVTEKGKDVELRCDPISGHTALYWYRQSLGQGLEFLIYFQGNSAPDKSGLPSDRFSAERTGGSVSTLTIQRTQQEDSAVYLCASSFLSGRDEQFFGPGTRLTVL.

This chain joins TRBV4-1 and TRBJ1-6, with D possibly matching TRBD1 (5 bases). Germline V gene sequence: CDR1 MGHRA, CDR2 YSYEKL. This CDR3 has 14 residues. The V end lost 0 bases, the J end lost 9 bases, and 9 bases lay between the germline ends. DNA of the CDR3: TGCGCCAGCAGCCAAGATCGGGGGGGTTCACCCCTCCACTTT. Its translation: CASSQDRGGSPLHF.

In the case of this clone: The junction differs from germline at one of its ends, possibly a read error. Other DNA sequences in the sample encode the same CDR3. The chain combines TRBV4-3 with TRBJ2-1; 12 positions match TRBD2. The CDR3 length is 16 residues. Per germline, CDR1 LGHNA and CDR2 YSLEER. CDR3 sequence (DNA): TGCGCCAGTAGCCAAACGACTAGCGGGAGTCTCAATGAGCAGTTCTTC. It encodes CASSQTTSGSLNEQFF.

This clone was counted a few times. The chain is built from TRBV6-2 or TRBV6-3 and TRBJ2-1; D unresolved. Trimming removed 4 bases at V and 5 bases at J, with 3 bases between. This CDR3 comprises 11 residues. Germline CDR1 MNHEY, CDR2 SVGEGT. CDR3 coding DNA: TGTGCCAGCAGTTTTCACAATGAGCAGTTCTTC. This translates into CASSFHNEQFF.

This chain joins TRBV11-2 and TRBJ2-1; perhaps TRBD1 as D (6 bases). V was shortened by 3 bases and J by 0 bases, with 21 bases between the two germline ends. This CDR3 is 19 amino acids long. The germline gives CDR1 SGHAT, CDR2 FQNNGV. The DNA for the CDR3 is TGTGCCAGCAGCTTCGGTACCAGGGGTGCCCCGAGCTCCTACAATGAGCAGTTCTTC. This gives the protein CASSFGTRGAPSSYNEQFF.

Here the CDR3 DNA reads TGTGCCAGCAGCCCCATGGAGAACACTGAAGCTTTCTTT. Translated: CASSPMENTEAFF. The V gene is TRBV7-6, the J gene TRBJ1-1; the D is unclear. CDR3 length equals 13 residues. Per the germline V gene, CDR1 is SGHVS and CDR2 is FNYEAQ. Trimming stripped 5 bases from V and 1 base from J, with 8 bases between.

V gene TRBV7-2 combines with J gene TRBJ1-6; D unresolved. The V and J ends lost 1 base and 5 bases respectively, with 12 bases between them. The germline V gene encodes CDR1 SGHTA and CDR2 FQGNSA. The CDR3 length is 16 residues. The CDR3 loop reads CASSLGTGVNNSPLHF. The DNA for the CDR3 is TGTGCCAGCAGCTTAGGGACCGGGGTGAATAATTCACCCCTCCACTTT.

V and J are TRBV6-5 and TRBJ2-7; possibly TRBD2 for D (6 bases). The length of the CDR3 is 11 residues. Germline V CDR1 and CDR2: MNHEY, SVGAGI. The CDR3 reads CAAGRTYEQYF. As DNA, the CDR3 is TGTGCTGCGGGGCGAACCTACGAGCAGTACTTC.

The DNA of the CDR3 is TGCGCCAGCAGCCAAGTTGATGAAAAACTGTTTTTT. Encoded protein: CASSQVDEKLFF. The J gene is TRBJ1-4, the V gene TRBV4-1; D uncertain. Trimming pared 1 base from V and 6 bases from J, leaving 3 bases between. The CDR3 totals 12 residues. Germline V lookup: CDR1 MGHRA, CDR2 YSYEKL.

This rearrangement joins TRBV19 to TRBJ1-4, with 7 bases lining up with TRBD1. The CDR3 is 16 amino acids. Germline CDR1 reads LNHDA; CDR2 reads SQIVND (reference sequence). V gave up 8 bases and J gave up 3 bases; unmatched junction bases: 12. The CDR3 loop is CASHPSPGQSNEKLFF. In DNA form, the CDR3 reads TGTGCCAGTCACCCATCTCCGGGACAGTCTAATGAAAAACTGTTTTTT. The whole variable domain, remainder taken from reference TRBV19 and TRBJ1-4, is DGGITQSPKYLFRKEGQNVTLSCEQNLNHDAMYWYRQDPGQGLRLIYYSQIVNDFQKGDIAEGYSVSREKKESFPLTVTSAQKNPTAFYLCASHPSPGQSNEKLFFGSGTQLSVL.